This T cell receptor (beta chain) was identified during a study of human T cells and chemical hapten exposure. In its sample, this clonotype was seen many times. Its specificity is not known. Time point: patch test 2, 6 weeks after DPC sensitization. Documented treatment: therapeutic diphenylcyclopropenone sensitization with weekly scalp DPC. With V trimmed by 5 bases and J by 3 bases, 5 bases remained unmatched. Germline V gene sequence: CDR1 LNHDA, CDR2 SQIVND (reference sequence). CDR3 length equals 16 residues. TCRdb independently ran MiXCR on the RACE reads; one entry per CDR3 protein. The sample lists 70,000 to 90,000 distinct CDR3 sequences, around 9.3% seen once, with approximately 5% in the top ten. Study findings and constraints: Among expanded TCRs, significantly more large CDR3 similarity clusters formed than among controls.

This material consisted of whole blood, taken in connection with sensitization to the hapten diphenylcyclopropenone (DPC). This clonotype was sampled from a woman aged 50 to 60 with alopecia areata. Some clones in this sample may be carry-over from other donors' samples. This rearrangement joins TRBV19 to TRBJ2-3; TRBD2 agrees at 13 bases. The CDR3 DNA is TGTGCCAGTAGTGCATCGACTAGCGGGAGGACAGATACGCAGTATTTT. It is translated as CASSASTSGRTDTQYF.